A single sample is the source of the 24 T cell receptor beta chains below, sequenced in a study of blood T cell repertoires in COVID-19. Produced via immunoSEQ multiplex PCR; TCRdb's table is partial and in-frame only. The sample contains hundreds of thousands of clones, 80% of which appear only once. Material: PBMCs or T cells enriched from blood (not recorded which). The source of these receptors is a man younger than 40 with acute COVID-19.

This clone was detected once. The chain links TRBV5-4 to TRBJ2-3; D is unresolved. This CDR3 is built from 11 residues. Germline lookup yields CDR1 SGHNT and CDR2 YYREEE (reference sequence). V lost 0 bases and J lost 9, with 5 bases in between. CDR3: CASSLGQTQYF. CDR3 sequence (DNA): TGTGCCAGCAGCTTGGGGCAGACGCAGTATTTT.

This sequence joins TRBV19 and TRBJ2-7, with 8 bases matching TRBD2. The trim removed 4 bases at V and 5 bases at J, leaving 13 bases unmatched. CDR3 length equals 16 residues. Per the germline V gene, CDR1 is LNHDA and CDR2 is SQIVND (reference sequence). CDR3 region: CASSTLGTGGTHEQYF. CDR3 sequence (DNA): TGTGCCAGTAGTACCCTCGGGACGGGGGGGACCCACGAGCAGTACTTC.

This chain joins TRBV3-1 (or the pseudogene TRBV3-2) and TRBJ2-5; a possible D gene is TRBD2 (6 bases). This CDR3 has 15 amino acids. With 1 base removed from V and 6 bases from J, the gap between germline ends came to 15 bases. The germline gives CDR1 LGHDT, CDR2 YNNKEL (reference sequence). This CDR3 is CASSQGRGNKQTQYF. The CDR3 DNA reads TGTGCCAGCAGCCAAGGGCGGGGAAATAAGCAGACCCAGTACTTC.

The J gene is TRBJ2-5, the V gene TRBV6-4; the match to TRBD2 covers 13 bases. V lost 5 bases, J lost 5 bases, and 8 bases stayed unmatched. Germline loops: CDR1 MRHNA, CDR2 SNTAGT. The CDR3 spans 16 residues. CDR3: CASSPGTSGARETQYF. CDR3 in DNA: TGTGCCAGCAGTCCCGGGACTAGCGGGGCACGGGAGACCCAGTACTTC.

The CDR3 DNA is TGTGCCAGCAGCACCCGACAGACGAACACTGAAGCTTTCTTT. Encoded protein: CASSTRQTNTEAFF. The chain uses TRBV3-1 (or the pseudogene TRBV3-2) and TRBJ1-1; possible D gene TRBD1, 5 bases. Deletions cut 5 bases from V and 1 base from J, with 11 bases between. The CDR3 loop spans 14 amino acids. Germline-derived CDR1 and CDR2 are LGHDT and YNNKEL (reference sequence).

The V and J genes are TRBV25-1 and TRBJ1-2; D is possibly TRBD1 (5 bases). The CDR3 totals 12 residues. The V gene's germline CDR1 is MGHDK and CDR2 SYGVNS. V lost 7 bases and J lost 7, with 13 bases in between. The CDR3 loop reads CASMEGSGGYTF. The CDR3 region has the DNA TGTGCCAGCATGGAGGGGAGCGGTGGCTACACCTTC.

The chain recombines TRBV3-1 (or the pseudogene TRBV3-2) with TRBJ2-2; D perhaps matches TRBD2 (6 bases). The CDR3 is made up of 15 amino acids. Germline loops: CDR1 LGHDT, CDR2 YNNKEL (reference sequence). The germline V and J ends were trimmed by 3 bases and 5 bases, with 13 bases remaining between them. CDR3 DNA: TGTGCCAGCAGCCAGGGGACCGCGGGGACCGGGGAGCTGTTTTTT. Translating it yields CASSQGTAGTGELFF.

The rearrangement joins TRBV7-9 to TRBJ2-6, with a possible D match to TRBD2 (5 bases). Deletions cut 5 bases from V and 6 bases from J, with 23 bases between. The CDR3 has 18 residues. Per germline, CDR1 SEHNR and CDR2 FQNEAQ (reference sequence). The chain's CDR3 is CASSRNKGRAEEANVLTF. The DNA for the CDR3 is TGTGCCAGCAGCCGTAACAAAGGGCGGGCGGAAGAGGCCAACGTCCTGACTTTC. Complete variable domain (other parts from reference TRBV7-9 and TRBJ2-6): DTGVSQNPRHKITKRGQNVTFRCDPISEHNRLYWYRQTLGQGPEFLTYFQNEAQLEKSRLLSDRFSAERPKGSFSTLEIQRTEQGDSAMYLCASSRNKGRAEEANVLTFGAGSRLTVL.

The J gene is TRBJ2-1, the V gene TRBV10-2, with D hard to call. The CDR3 is 14 amino acids. Germline V gene sequence: CDR1 WSHSY, CDR2 SAAADI. Trimming cost V 7 bases and J 4 bases, with 14 bases left between them. The CDR3: CASMSTLLYNEQFF. Written as DNA, the CDR3 is TGCGCCAGCATGTCGACTCTACTTTACAATGAGCAGTTCTTC.

The chain uses TRBV6-5 and TRBJ2-7; maybe TRBD1 (5 bases). This CDR3 has 13 amino acids. CDR1 and CDR2 (germline): MNHEY, SVGAGI. Trimming shortened V by 8 bases and J by 7 bases, and 18 bases separated the two germline ends. CDR3 in DNA: TGTGCCAGCTTAAATATGGGGTCAGGGGAGCAGTACTTC. This gives the protein CASLNMGSGEQYF.

The rearrangement joins TRBV7-2 to TRBJ2-7; D might be TRBD1 (5 bases). From germline, CDR1 is SGHTA and CDR2 FQGNSA. This CDR3 contains 14 residues. The V gene lost 5 bases and the J gene lost 3 bases, with 14 bases spanning the gap. The CDR3 region has the DNA TGTGCCAGCAGCCCCCAGGCAGGGATCTACGAGCAGTACTTC. It yields the protein CASSPQAGIYEQYF.

Regarding this clone: This same CDR3 is encoded by further DNA sequences in the sample. The genes are TRBV27 and TRBJ2-2, with 7 bases fitting TRBD2. The CDR3 covers 15 residues. Germline assignment: CDR1 MNHEY and CDR2 SMNVEV (reference sequence). The ends lost 2 bases at V and 4 bases at J; junction bases unmatched: 4. CDR3 sequence: CASSLGTIPTGELFF. For the CDR3, the DNA is TGTGCCAGCAGTTTAGGGACTATCCCCACCGGGGAGCTGTTTTTT.

The rearrangement joins TRBV7-9 to TRBJ2-3, with TRBD1 matching 7 bases. The V gene end was trimmed by 5 bases and the J gene end by 6 bases; junction bases not matched to a gene: 5. Germline CDR1 SEHNR, CDR2 FQNEAQ (reference sequence). The CDR3 covers 13 residues. The CDR3 spells CASSTTGADTQYF. CDR3 coding DNA: TGTGCCAGCAGCACAACAGGGGCGGATACGCAGTATTTT.

The genes are TRBV9 and TRBJ2-6, with TRBD2 as a possible D gene (6 bases). Looked up from germline, CDR1 is SGDLS and CDR2 is YYNGEE. Trimming stripped 6 bases from V and 4 bases from J, with 11 bases between. The CDR3 totals 14 residues. The CDR3 DNA reads as TGTGCCAGCACGGGGGTACTGGGGGCCAACGTCCTGACTTTC. Translated, it gives CASTGVLGANVLTF.

This clone was seen a single time. The rearrangement uses TRBV19 and TRBJ1-5, with TRBD1 identical over 9 bases. V lost 4 bases and J lost 11; bases outside the gene matches: 12. The length of the CDR3 is 15 residues. Looked up from germline, CDR1 is LNHDA and CDR2 is SQIVND (reference sequence). The CDR3 bases are TGTGCCAGTAGTACCCAGACAGGGGGTAGATCAGCCCAGCATTTT. Protein: CASSTQTGGRSAQHF.

This clone has just a few counts. The CDR3 DNA follows: TGTGCCAGCAGCGTAGGAACGGTGAATTCACCCCTCCACTTT. The encoded protein is CASSVGTVNSPLHF. The rearrangement joins TRBV9 to TRBJ1-6; D gene ambiguous. Germline assignment: CDR1 SGDLS and CDR2 YYNGEE. With 0 bases removed from V and 7 bases from J, the gap between germline ends came to 8 bases. The CDR3 totals 14 residues.

The rearrangement links TRBV7-9 to TRBJ1-6, with 9 positions matching TRBD1. This CDR3 has 15 amino acids. The germline V gene has CDR1 SEHNR and CDR2 FQNEAQ (reference sequence). V lost 5 bases, J lost 9 bases, and 8 bases stayed unmatched. The chain's CDR3 is CASSLWDRVGSPLHF. The CDR3 region has the DNA TGTGCCAGCAGCCTCTGGGACAGGGTGGGTTCACCCCTCCACTTT.

The chain is built from TRBV12-1 and TRBJ2-7; the table gives TRBD2 as D, unverified against the DNA. TRBV12-1 corresponds to a pseudogene. The CDR3 consists of 14 residues. The CDR3 reads CASSFCRCNYEQYF. The CDR3 nucleotides read TGTGCCAGCAGCTTTTGTCGGTGTAACTACGAGCAGTACTTC.

The chain is built from TRBV3-1 (or the pseudogene TRBV3-2) and TRBJ1-5; D uncertain. Germline V gene lookup returns CDR1 LGHDT and CDR2 YNNKEL (reference sequence). Between the trimmed V and J ends, which lost 3 bases and 8 bases, there was a span of 17 bases. This CDR3 has 15 residues. The CDR3 is CASSHGGKDEEPQHF. The CDR3 DNA is TGTGCCAGCAGCCACGGAGGTAAAGATGAGGAGCCCCAGCATTTT.

The CDR3 DNA follows: TGTGCCTTTGCTACAGGCTATGGCTACACCTTC. It yields the protein CAFATGYGYTF. The chain couples TRBV30 to TRBJ1-2; maybe TRBD1 (5 bases). V was pared by 7 bases and J by 4 bases, with 10 bases between. This CDR3 is built from 11 residues. CDR1 GTSNPN and CDR2 SVGIG come from the germline V gene (reference sequence).

This sequence joins TRBV7-3 and TRBJ2-3; 12 bases align to TRBD2. Germline loops: CDR1 SGHTA, CDR2 FQGTGA. CDR3 length: 21 residues. V dropped 3 bases and J dropped 0; count of bases not matched to a gene: 16. For the CDR3, the DNA is TGTGCCAGCAGCTTTATTCGCCCCCTAGCGGGGGGGCTCCGTAGCACAGATACGCAGTATTTT. It translates to CASSFIRPLAGGLRSTDTQYF.

V is TRBV12-3 or TRBV12-4 and J is TRBJ2-5; tentative D call: TRBD1 (6 bases). V lost 7 bases and J lost 7, with 16 bases in between. The CDR3 has 13 residues. The CDR3: CASTSGVGGTQYF. CDR3 DNA sequence: TGTGCCAGCACCTCCGGGGTAGGGGGGACCCAGTACTTC.

The chain uses TRBV5-1 and TRBJ2-7; no definite D call. V was trimmed by 3 bases and J by 2 bases, leaving 15 bases between them. CDR1 is SGHRS and CDR2 is YFSETQ in the germline V gene. The length of the CDR3 is 15 residues. This CDR3 is CASSYTGSYPYEQYF. The CDR3 DNA reads TGCGCCAGCAGCTACACCGGGTCCTACCCCTACGAGCAGTACTTC. Complete variable domain (other parts from reference TRBV5-1 and TRBJ2-7): KAGVTQTPRYLIKTRGQQVTLSCSPISGHRSVSWYQQTPGQGLQFLFEYFSETQRNKGNFPGRFSGRQFSNSRSEMNVSTLELGDSALYLCASSYTGSYPYEQYFGPGTRLTVT.

The V gene is TRBV5-1, the J gene TRBJ2-3; TRBD2 matches 12 bases. The CDR3 contains 16 residues. CDR1 and CDR2 (germline): SGHRS, YFSETQ. The ends lost 4 bases at V and 5 bases at J; junction bases unmatched: 8. The CDR3 DNA follows: TGCGCCAGCAGCACATCTAGCGGGGGGGCCCTAGATACGCAGTATTTT. This codes for CASSTSSGGALDTQYF.